One sample yielded the 25 T cell receptor beta chains listed below, sequenced in a study of T cells after yellow fever vaccination. One entry per CDR3 protein results from TCRdb running MiXCR on the 5' RACE reads. The table shows some 390,000 distinct CDR3 sequences, with under 7.5% occurring only once. This specimen was PBMCs, taken 5 days after the yellow fever booster vaccination. These receptors were collected from a man aged 25 to 40 who received the YFV17D yellow fever vaccine.

This sequence joins TRBV29-1 and TRBJ1-1; no reliable D call. V lost 6 bases and J lost 5, with 22 bases in between. Germline CDR1 SQVTM, CDR2 ANQGSEA. The CDR3 has 15 residues. The CDR3 spells CSVLPPRGLRTEAFF. CDR3 in DNA: TGCAGCGTCCTTCCCCCGCGAGGGTTGAGGACTGAAGCTTTCTTT.

This clonotype appeared a few times. CDR3 sequence: CAWSVSGARLLSPLHF. CDR3 nucleotides: TGTGCCTGGAGTGTGTCGGGGGCGCGGTTACTGTCACCCCTCCACTTT. This sequence joins TRBV30 and TRBJ1-6, with a possible D match to TRBD1 (6 bases). Trimming stripped 0 bases from V and 10 bases from J, with 19 bases between. CDR1 and CDR2 (germline): GTSNPN, SVGIG (reference sequence). The CDR3 spans 16 residues.

This clonotype showed up just a few times. The J gene is TRBJ2-1, the V gene TRBV29-1; 8 nucleotides agree with TRBD2. V gave up 5 bases and J gave up 4 bases; unmatched junction bases: 7. This CDR3 comprises 14 residues. Germline V lookup: CDR1 SQVTM, CDR2 ANQGSEA. As DNA, the CDR3 is TGCAGCGTTTTAATCAGCGGGAGATACAATGAGCAGTTCTTC. Protein product: CSVLISGRYNEQFF.

There are a few counts of this clonotype. This chain joins TRBV11-2 and TRBJ2-1, with a weak D call TRBD2 (6 bases). Per germline, CDR1 SGHAT and CDR2 FQNNGV. The ends were cut back, 5 bases at V and 9 bases at J, with 17 bases in the middle. There are 14 residues in the CDR3. CDR3 in DNA: TGTGCCAGCAGCCCCTCCGGGACTGGCAGTGAGCAGTTCTTC. Its protein product is CASSPSGTGSEQFF. The whole variable domain, filled in from reference TRBV11-2 and TRBJ2-1, reads EAGVAQSPRYKIIEKRQSVAFWCNPISGHATLYWYQQILGQGPKLLIQFQNNGVVDDSQLPKDRFSAERLKGVDSTLKIQPAKLEDSAVYLCASSPSGTGSEQFFGPGTRLTVL.

This clonotype was seen many times. The chain employs TRBV29-1 and TRBJ2-1, with 10 bases that match TRBD2. The CDR3 extends over 14 amino acids. Germline assignment: CDR1 SQVTM and CDR2 ANQGSEA. J was trimmed by 15 bases and V by 2 bases; bases with no gene match: 13. CDR3 sequence: CSVEKITAGGIWFF. The CDR3 nucleotides are TGCAGCGTTGAAAAAATTACAGCGGGAGGGATCTGGTTCTTC.

The chain has TRBV6-2 or TRBV6-3 and TRBJ1-5; D gene unclear. From germline, CDR1 is MNHEY and CDR2 SVGEGT. With 2 bases removed from V and 8 bases from J, the gap between germline ends came to 19 bases. The CDR3 covers 16 residues. DNA of the CDR3: TGTGCCAGCAGTTACGGAACCAACCGGGCGTCCGAGCCCCAGCATTTT. It is translated as CASSYGTNRASEPQHF.

This chain connects TRBV5-1 to TRBJ2-2; 9 bases align to TRBD2. The CDR3 sequence is 16 residues long. Losses at the gene ends were 4 bases for V and 4 bases for J; bases not matched to a gene: 8. Germline CDR1 is SGHRS and CDR2 is YFSETQ. Here the CDR3 reads CASSQTSGTATGELFF. As DNA, the CDR3 is TGCGCCAGCAGCCAGACTAGCGGAACTGCCACCGGGGAGCTGTTTTTT.

This clonotype appeared a few times. The chain employs TRBV5-8 and TRBJ2-1; D possibly corresponds to TRBD2 (6 bases). Germline assignment: CDR1 SGHTS and CDR2 YDEGEE. The CDR3 is made up of 15 amino acids. V was pared by 0 bases and J by 9 bases, with 16 bases between. CDR3 region: CASSLGTGVAGEQFF. The CDR3 DNA reads as TGTGCCAGCAGCTTGGGAACGGGAGTGGCAGGTGAGCAGTTCTTC.

The V and J genes are TRBV2 and TRBJ2-2; D is unresolved. Germline V gives CDR1 SNHLY, CDR2 FYNNEI. The CDR3 is 16 amino acids. Trimming cost V 1 base and J 3 bases, with 12 bases left between them. The CDR3 region is CASSEVQTAYTGELFF. As DNA, the CDR3 is TGTGCCAGCAGTGAAGTCCAAACGGCGTACACCGGGGAGCTGTTTTTT.

V gene TRBV4-3 combines with J gene TRBJ2-1; D is unclear. CDR3 size: 16 residues. Between the trimmed V and J ends, which lost 1 base and 0 bases, there was a span of 10 bases. CDR1 and CDR2 (germline): LGHNA, YSLEER. This CDR3 reads CASSQAHTSSYNEQFF. The CDR3 nucleotides are TGCGCCAGCAGCCAAGCCCATACGAGCTCCTACAATGAGCAGTTCTTC.

J is TRBJ2-1 and V is TRBV7-9, with D possibly TRBD2 on 5 matching bases. This CDR3 is 11 amino acids long. V gave up 3 bases and J gave up 15 bases, with 12 bases separating them. Germline-derived CDR1 and CDR2 are SEHNR and FQNEAQ (reference sequence). The CDR3 reads CASSFSQGGFF. DNA of the CDR3: TGTGCCAGCAGCTTTTCACAAGGAGGGTTCTTC.

This clonotype was counted only a few times. This chain links TRBV7-2 with TRBJ2-4; TRBD2 might be the D (6 bases). CDR1 and CDR2 (germline): SGHTA, FQGNSA. The V and J ends lost 1 base and 8 bases respectively, with 15 bases between them. The CDR3 is made up of 15 amino acids. The CDR3, as DNA: TGTGCCAGCAGCTTAGGGACGGGTGGAGGGTACATTCAGTACTTC. This encodes CASSLGTGGGYIQYF.

This clonotype came up a few times. V gene TRBV2 combines with J gene TRBJ2-1; D is unresolved. Trimming took 2 bases from V and 12 from J, leaving 5 bases between them. Germline V gene data show CDR1 as SNHLY and CDR2 as FYNNEI. The CDR3 length is 10 residues. Here the CDR3 reads CASSEKWQFF. The CDR3 DNA follows: TGTGCCAGCAGTGAAAAATGGCAGTTCTTC.

This clonotype has ten or more counts. The chain is built from TRBV19 and TRBJ1-5; 7 bases match TRBD1. The CDR3 contains 14 residues. The V gene's germline CDR1 is LNHDA and CDR2 SQIVND (reference sequence). V trimming: 8 bases; J trimming: 5 bases; junction bases outside the gene matches: 9. This chain's CDR3 is CASDVTGLDQPQHF. The CDR3 DNA follows: TGTGCCAGTGACGTGACAGGGTTGGATCAGCCCCAGCATTTT. Supplemented by reference TRBV19 and TRBJ1-5, the full variable domain reads DGGITQSPKYLFRKEGQNVTLSCEQNLNHDAMYWYRQDPGQGLRLIYYSQIVNDFQKGDIAEGYSVSREKKESFPLTVTSAQKNPTAFYLCASDVTGLDQPQHFGDGTRLSIL.

There are a few counts of this clonotype. The junction differs from germline at one of its ends, possibly a read error. This rearrangement joins TRBV20-1 to TRBJ2-1, with 12 bases identical to TRBD2. The CDR3 covers 18 residues. Per germline, CDR1 DFQATT and CDR2 SNEGSKA (reference sequence). This chain's CDR3 is CCARDGASGGVGHNEQFF. DNA of the CDR3: TGCTGTGCTAGAGATGGGGCTAGCGGGGGGGTGGGACACAATGAGCAGTTCTTC.

This clonotype was seen more than once but under ten times. The chain couples TRBV5-1 to TRBJ2-7; D is unresolved. The V and J ends lost 4 bases and 2 bases respectively, with 10 bases between them. Germline CDR1 reads SGHRS; CDR2 reads YFSETQ. The CDR3 length is 13 residues. The CDR3 region has the DNA TGCGCCAGCAGCGATCTCCGGACCTACGAGCAGTACTTC. Its translation: CASSDLRTYEQYF.

The V gene is TRBV27, the J gene TRBJ2-3; 8 nucleotides align to TRBD1. Germline trimming cut 8 bases from V and 2 bases from J; bases unmatched to any gene: 6. The CDR3 is 14 residues long. From germline, CDR1 is MNHEY and CDR2 SMNVEV (reference sequence). The CDR3 is CASGQGSFTDTQYF. CDR3 nucleotide sequence: TGTGCCAGCGGACAGGGATCCTTCACAGATACGCAGTATTTT.

The chain employs TRBV12-3 or TRBV12-4 and TRBJ2-3; D is ambiguous. Trimming removed 9 bases from V and 4 bases from J, with 11 bases in between. This CDR3 region has 12 residues. The CDR3 coding sequence is TGTGCCAGTGGGGTAGGCCCAGATACGCAGTATTTT. This sequence encodes CASGVGPDTQYF.

This clonotype was counted many times. The chain joins TRBV7-2 to TRBJ2-1; TRBD2 matches 7 bases. Losses at the gene ends were 1 base for V and 9 bases for J; bases not matched to a gene: 9. CDR3 size: 15 residues. CDR1 SGHTA and CDR2 FQGNSA come from the germline V gene. CDR3 in DNA: TGTGCCAGCAGCTTAGTGGGGAGGGGCTACGGTGAGCAGTTCTTC. It yields the protein CASSLVGRGYGEQFF.

This clonotype was seen a handful of times. The rearrangement uses TRBV18 and TRBJ2-1; TRBD1 or TRBD2 may be the D gene (6 bases each). In germline, CDR1 is KGHSH, CDR2 LQKENI. V lost 1 base, J lost 4 bases, and 8 bases lay in between. This CDR3 region has 14 residues. CDR3 region: CASSPQGGYNEQFF. CDR3 coding DNA: TGTGCCAGCTCACCACAGGGGGGATACAATGAGCAGTTCTTC.

This chain uses TRBV15 with TRBJ2-3; TRBD2 is a possible D gene (5 bases). This CDR3 contains 12 residues. CDR1 is LNHNV and CDR2 is YYDKDF in the germline V gene (reference sequence). The V end was cut by 5 bases, the J end by 8 bases, with 11 bases between. Here the CDR3 reads CATSLLASTQYF. In DNA, the CDR3 is TGTGCCACCAGCCTTCTAGCTAGTACGCAGTATTTT.

In this sample, this clonotype turned up a few times. The gene calls are TRBV20-1 and TRBJ2-7, with 16 bases that match TRBD2. The V and J ends lost 6 bases and 6 bases, in that order; junction bases with no gene match: 20. The CDR3 runs to 19 residues. The V gene's germline CDR1 is DFQATT and CDR2 SNEGSKA (reference sequence). The CDR3, as DNA: TGCAGTGCCAACACTAGAGTGGGACTAGCGGGAGGGCCGAAAAGCGAGCAGTACTTC. This gives the protein CSANTRVGLAGGPKSEQYF.

The table lists this clonotype with many counts. The rearrangement uses TRBV10-3 and TRBJ2-5; 8 bases are shared with TRBD1. The J segment lost 2 bases and the V segment lost 4 bases, leaving 3 bases of the junction unmatched. Germline values: CDR1 ENHRY, CDR2 SYGVKD. This CDR3 region has 14 residues. The CDR3 DNA sequence: TGTGCCATCAGTGCAGGACAGGGACAAGAGACCCAGTACTTC. Translated: CAISAGQGQETQYF.

The chain is built from TRBV9 and TRBJ2-7; no reliable D call. CDR3 length: 15 residues. Germline V CDR1 and CDR2: SGDLS, YYNGEE. The V end lost 0 bases, the J end lost 2 bases, and 12 bases lay between the germline ends. The CDR3 sequence: CASSVDPHRAYEQYF. The CDR3 DNA reads as TGTGCCAGCAGCGTAGATCCCCACCGGGCCTACGAGCAGTACTTC.

The rearrangement links TRBV5-4 to TRBJ2-1; 9 bases align to TRBD2. V trimming: 4 bases; J trimming: 6 bases; junction bases outside the gene matches: 8. From germline, CDR1 is SGHNT and CDR2 YYREEE (reference sequence). The CDR3 spans 15 residues. The CDR3 sequence: CASSPSSGTVNEQFF. The CDR3 nucleotides read TGTGCCAGCAGCCCCTCTAGCGGGACGGTCAATGAGCAGTTCTTC.